This T cell receptor beta chain originates from a study of blood T cell repertoires in COVID-19. Looking at the study overall: COVID-19 samples collected from the United States, Italy and Spain covered acute and convalescent phases. PBMCs, B-cell-depleted T cells, or T cells provided the cDNA or gDNA that made up the material.

As originally analysed: How many nucleated cells were present was estimated from reference gene primer amplification. Using immunoSEQ multiplex PCR, the repertoire was profiled, and TCRdb retains in-frame clones only, with some absent. That table supplies the V and J calls and clone size; D and trimming were determined from the DNA. This sample carries about 400,000 clones, around 87% of them seen once, and the ten largest clones take around 3%. V shed 5 bases and J shed 1 base, with 5 bases lying between them. The CDR3 is made up of 12 amino acids. This clonotype was sampled from a human donor in a cohort sampled during active COVID-19. Sequencing was carried out using peripheral blood. The chain has TRBV12-3 or TRBV12-4 and TRBJ1-1; D remains ambiguous. CDR3: CASSPRNTEAFF. CDR3 DNA sequence: TGTGCCAGCAGTCCGAGGAACACTGAAGCTTTCTTT.